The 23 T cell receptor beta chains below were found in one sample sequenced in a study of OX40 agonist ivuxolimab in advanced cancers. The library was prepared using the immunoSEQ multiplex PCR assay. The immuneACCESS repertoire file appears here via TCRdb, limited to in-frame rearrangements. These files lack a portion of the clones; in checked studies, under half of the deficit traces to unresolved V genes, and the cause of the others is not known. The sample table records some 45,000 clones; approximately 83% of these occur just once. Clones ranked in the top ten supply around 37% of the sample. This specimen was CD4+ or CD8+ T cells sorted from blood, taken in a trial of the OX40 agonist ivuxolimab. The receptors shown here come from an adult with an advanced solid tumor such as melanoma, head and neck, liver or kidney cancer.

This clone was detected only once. In DNA form, the CDR3 reads TGTGCCAGCAGCTTAGATTGGGGGGCGCAGATTGTCAGTGAGACCCAGTACTTC. Protein: CASSLDWGAQIVSETQYF. V gene TRBV7-8 combines with J gene TRBJ2-5; either TRBD1 or TRBD2 may fit D (6 bases each). Germline V gene sequence: CDR1 SGHVS, CDR2 FQNEAQ. The CDR3 has 18 amino acids. V shed 1 base and J shed 5 bases, with 23 bases lying between them.

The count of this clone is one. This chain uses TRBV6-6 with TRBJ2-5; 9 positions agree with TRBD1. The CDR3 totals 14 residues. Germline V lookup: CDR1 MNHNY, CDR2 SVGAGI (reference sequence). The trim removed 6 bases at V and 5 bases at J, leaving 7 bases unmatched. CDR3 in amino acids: CASRRRTGEETQYF. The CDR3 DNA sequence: TGTGCCAGCAGGAGACGGACAGGGGAGGAGACCCAGTACTTC.

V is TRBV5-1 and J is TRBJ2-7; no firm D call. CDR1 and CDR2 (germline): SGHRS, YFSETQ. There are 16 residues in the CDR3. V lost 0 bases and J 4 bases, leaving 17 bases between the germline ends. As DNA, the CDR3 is TGCGCCAGCAGCTTGGCTAGAACCGCCGCACGATACGAGCAGTACTTC. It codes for CASSLARTAARYEQYF.

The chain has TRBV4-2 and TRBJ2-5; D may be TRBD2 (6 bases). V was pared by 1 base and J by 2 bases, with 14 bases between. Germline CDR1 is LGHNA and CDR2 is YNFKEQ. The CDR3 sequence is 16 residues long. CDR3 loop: CASSQGGPGDQETQYF. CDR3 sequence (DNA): TGTGCCAGCAGCCAAGGCGGGCCGGGGGATCAAGAGACCCAGTACTTC.

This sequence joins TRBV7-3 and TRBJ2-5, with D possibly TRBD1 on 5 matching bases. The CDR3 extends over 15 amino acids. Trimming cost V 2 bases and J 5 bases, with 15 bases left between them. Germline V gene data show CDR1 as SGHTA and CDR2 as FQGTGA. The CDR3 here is CASSLGAPSRETQYF. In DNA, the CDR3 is TGTGCCAGCAGCTTAGGGGCCCCCTCCCGTGAGACCCAGTACTTC.

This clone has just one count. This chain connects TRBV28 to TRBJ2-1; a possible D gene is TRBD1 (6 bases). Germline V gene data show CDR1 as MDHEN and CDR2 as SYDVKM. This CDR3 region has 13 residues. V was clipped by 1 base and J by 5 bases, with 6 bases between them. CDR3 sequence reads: CASSLYRDNEQFF. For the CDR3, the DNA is TGTGCCAGCAGTTTATACAGGGACAATGAGCAGTTCTTC.

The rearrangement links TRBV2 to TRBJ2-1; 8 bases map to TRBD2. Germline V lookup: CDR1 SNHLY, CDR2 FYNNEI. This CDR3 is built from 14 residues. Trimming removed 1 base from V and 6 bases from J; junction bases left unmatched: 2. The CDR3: CASSEEGTSNEQFF. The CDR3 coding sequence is TGTGCCAGCAGTGAAGAGGGGACTAGCAATGAGCAGTTCTTC.

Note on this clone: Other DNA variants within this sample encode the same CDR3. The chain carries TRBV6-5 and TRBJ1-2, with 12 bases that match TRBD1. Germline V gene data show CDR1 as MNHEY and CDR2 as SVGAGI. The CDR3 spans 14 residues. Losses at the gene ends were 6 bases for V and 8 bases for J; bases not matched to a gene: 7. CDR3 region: CASSLRDRGPGYTF. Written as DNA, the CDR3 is TGTGCCAGCAGCCTTCGGGACAGGGGGCCGGGCTACACCTTC.

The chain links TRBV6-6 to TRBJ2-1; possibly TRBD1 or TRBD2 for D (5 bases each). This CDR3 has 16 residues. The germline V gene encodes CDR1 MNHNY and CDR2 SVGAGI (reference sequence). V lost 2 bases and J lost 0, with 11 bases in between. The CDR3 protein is CASSYGGVGSYNEQFF. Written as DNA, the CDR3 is TGTGCCAGCAGTTACGGGGGAGTCGGCTCCTACAATGAGCAGTTCTTC.

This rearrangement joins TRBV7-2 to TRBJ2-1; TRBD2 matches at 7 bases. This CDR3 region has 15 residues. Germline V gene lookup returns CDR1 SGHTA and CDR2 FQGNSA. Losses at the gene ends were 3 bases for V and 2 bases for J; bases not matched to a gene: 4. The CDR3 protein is CASSFTGGPYNEQFF. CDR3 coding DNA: TGTGCCAGCAGCTTCACGGGAGGCCCCTACAATGAGCAGTTCTTC.

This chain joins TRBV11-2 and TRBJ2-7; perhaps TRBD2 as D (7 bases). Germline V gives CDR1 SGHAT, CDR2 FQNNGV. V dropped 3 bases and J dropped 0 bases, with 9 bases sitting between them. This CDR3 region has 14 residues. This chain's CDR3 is CASSFGGHSYEQYF. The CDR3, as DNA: TGTGCCAGCAGCTTCGGGGGGCACTCCTACGAGCAGTACTTC.

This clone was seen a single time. The CDR3 protein is CASSYDRGYEQFF. CDR3 in DNA: TGTGCCAGCAGTTACGACAGGGGATATGAGCAGTTCTTC. The V gene is TRBV6-6, the J gene TRBJ2-1, with 8 nucleotides matching TRBD1. CDR3 length: 13 amino acids. Germline V CDR1 and CDR2: MNHNY, SVGAGI (reference sequence). J lost 8 bases, V lost 2 bases, and 2 bases had no gene match.

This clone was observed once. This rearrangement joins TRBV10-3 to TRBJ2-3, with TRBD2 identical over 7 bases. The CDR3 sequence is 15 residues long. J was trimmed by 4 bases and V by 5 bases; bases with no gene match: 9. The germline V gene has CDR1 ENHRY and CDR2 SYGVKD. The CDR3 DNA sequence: TGTGCCATCAGTCCTGATAAGGGAGGGTCAGATACGCAGTATTTT. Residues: CAISPDKGGSDTQYF.

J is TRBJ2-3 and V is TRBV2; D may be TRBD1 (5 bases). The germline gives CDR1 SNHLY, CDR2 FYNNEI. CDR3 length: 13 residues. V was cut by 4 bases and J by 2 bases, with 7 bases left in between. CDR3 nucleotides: TGTGCCAGCAGTGCTGGGGCCACAGATACGCAGTATTTT. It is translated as CASSAGATDTQYF.

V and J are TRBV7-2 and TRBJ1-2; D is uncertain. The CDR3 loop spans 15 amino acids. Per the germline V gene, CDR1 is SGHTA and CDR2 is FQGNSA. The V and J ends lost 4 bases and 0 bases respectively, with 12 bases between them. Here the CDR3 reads CASSSRQTANYGYTF. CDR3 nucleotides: TGTGCCAGCAGCTCTCGGCAAACAGCTAACTATGGCTACACCTTC. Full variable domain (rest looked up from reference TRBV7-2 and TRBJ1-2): GAGVSQSPSNKVTEKGKDVELRCDPISGHTALYWYRQSLGQGLEFLIYFQGNSAPDKSGLPSDRFSAERTGGSVSTLTIQRTQQEDSAVYLCASSSRQTANYGYTFGSGTRLTVV.

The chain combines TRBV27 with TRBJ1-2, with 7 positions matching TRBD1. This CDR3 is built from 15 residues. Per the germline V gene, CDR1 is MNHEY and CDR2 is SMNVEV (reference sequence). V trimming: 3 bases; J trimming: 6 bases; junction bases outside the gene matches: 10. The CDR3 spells CASSFQGQRVHGYTF. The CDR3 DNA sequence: TGTGCCAGCAGTTTTCAGGGACAGCGAGTCCATGGCTACACCTTC.

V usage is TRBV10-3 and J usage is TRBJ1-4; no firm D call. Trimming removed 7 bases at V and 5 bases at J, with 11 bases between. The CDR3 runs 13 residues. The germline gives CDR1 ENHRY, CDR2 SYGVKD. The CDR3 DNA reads TGTGCCATCACCCGTTCCCGGAATGAAAAACTGTTTTTT. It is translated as CAITRSRNEKLFF.

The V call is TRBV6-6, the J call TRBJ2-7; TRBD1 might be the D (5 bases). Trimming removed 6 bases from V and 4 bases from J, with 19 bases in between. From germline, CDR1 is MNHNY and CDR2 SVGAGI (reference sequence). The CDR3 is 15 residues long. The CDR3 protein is CASRVYTGQGYEQYF. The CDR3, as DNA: TGTGCCAGCAGGGTTTACACAGGCCAAGGGTACGAGCAGTACTTC.

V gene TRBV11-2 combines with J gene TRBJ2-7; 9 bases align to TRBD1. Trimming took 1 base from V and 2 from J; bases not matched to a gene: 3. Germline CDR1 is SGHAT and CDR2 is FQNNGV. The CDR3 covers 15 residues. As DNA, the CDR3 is TGTGCCAGCAGCTTAGGTGACAGGGGGGCCTACGAGCAGTACTTC. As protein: CASSLGDRGAYEQYF.

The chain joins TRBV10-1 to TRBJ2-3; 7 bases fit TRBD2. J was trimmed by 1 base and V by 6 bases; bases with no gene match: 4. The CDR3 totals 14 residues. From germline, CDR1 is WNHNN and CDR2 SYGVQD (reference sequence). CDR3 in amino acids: CASSLTSGTDTQYF. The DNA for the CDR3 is TGCGCCAGCAGCCTTACTAGCGGCACAGATACGCAGTATTTT.

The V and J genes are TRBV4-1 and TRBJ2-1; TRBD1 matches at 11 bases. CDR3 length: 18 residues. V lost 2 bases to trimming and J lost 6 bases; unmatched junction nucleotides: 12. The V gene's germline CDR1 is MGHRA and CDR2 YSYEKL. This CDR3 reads CASSQRIPGQGVLNEQFF. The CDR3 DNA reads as TGCGCCAGCAGCCAAAGGATACCGGGACAGGGGGTCCTCAATGAGCAGTTCTTC.

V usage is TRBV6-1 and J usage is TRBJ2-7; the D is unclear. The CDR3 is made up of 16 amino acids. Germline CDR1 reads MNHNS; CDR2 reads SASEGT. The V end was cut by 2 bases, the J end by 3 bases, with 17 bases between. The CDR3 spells CASSEPHARSHYEQYF. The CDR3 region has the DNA TGTGCCAGCAGTGAACCGCACGCTCGGAGCCACTACGAGCAGTACTTC.

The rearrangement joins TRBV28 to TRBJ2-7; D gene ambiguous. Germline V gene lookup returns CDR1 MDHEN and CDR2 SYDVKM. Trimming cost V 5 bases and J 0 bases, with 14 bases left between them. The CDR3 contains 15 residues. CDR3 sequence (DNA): TGTGCCAGCAGTCTCACACAAGGTCCCTCCTACGAGCAGTACTTC. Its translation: CASSLTQGPSYEQYF.